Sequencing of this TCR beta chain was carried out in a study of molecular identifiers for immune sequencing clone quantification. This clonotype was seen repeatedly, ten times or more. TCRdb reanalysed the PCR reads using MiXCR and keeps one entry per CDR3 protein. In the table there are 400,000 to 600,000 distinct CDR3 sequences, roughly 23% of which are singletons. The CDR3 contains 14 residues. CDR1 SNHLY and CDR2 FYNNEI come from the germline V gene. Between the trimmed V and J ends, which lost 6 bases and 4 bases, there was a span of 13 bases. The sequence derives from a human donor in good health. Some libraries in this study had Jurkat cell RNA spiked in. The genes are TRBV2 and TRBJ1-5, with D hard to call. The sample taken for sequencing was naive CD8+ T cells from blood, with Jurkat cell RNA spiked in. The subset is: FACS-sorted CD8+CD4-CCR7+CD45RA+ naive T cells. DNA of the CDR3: TGTGCCAGCAGGCCCCCGGGTCCTAATCAGCCCCAGCATTTT. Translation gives CASRPPGPNQPQHF. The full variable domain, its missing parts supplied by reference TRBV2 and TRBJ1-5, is EPEVTQTPSHQVTQMGQEVILRCVPISNHLYFYWYRQILGQKVEFLVSFYNNEISEKSEIFDDQFSVERPDGSNFTLKIRSTKLEDSAMYFCASRPPGPNQPQHFGDGTRLSIL.